The 30 T cell receptor beta chains below all came from one sample that was sequenced in a study of blood T cell repertoires in COVID-19. This table comes from immunoSEQ multiplex PCR, and its TCRdb copy is limited to in-frame clones, with some not included. The data contain about 440,000 clones, about 89% of them singletons. The sample taken for sequencing was peripheral blood. Receptor source: a woman under 40 with acute or convalescent COVID-19.

Details on this clone: The same CDR3 also results from other DNA sequences found in this sample. The rearrangement links TRBV2 to TRBJ2-1, with TRBD2 identical over 14 bases. J gave up 4 bases and V 3 bases, and 14 bases lay outside the gene matches. This CDR3 has 20 residues. Germline CDR1 reads SNHLY; CDR2 reads FYNNEI. The CDR3 DNA is TGTGCCAGCAGTGACCGTCCGACTAGCGGGGGGGCACGGTTTTACAATGAGCAGTTCTTC. Protein sequence: CASSDRPTSGGARFYNEQFF.

This rearrangement joins TRBV28 to TRBJ1-4; 8 bases agree with TRBD1. The CDR3 runs to 15 residues. From germline, CDR1 is MDHEN and CDR2 SYDVKM. Trimming at V came to 4 bases and at J to 1 base, leaving 2 bases not matched to a gene. The CDR3 nucleotides are TGTGCCAGCAGTTGGACAGGGTTAACTAATGAAAAACTGTTTTTT. Its protein is CASSWTGLTNEKLFF.

The count of this clone is one. This chain joins TRBV13 and TRBJ2-7; 11 bases are shared with TRBD2. V gave up 4 bases and J gave up 5 bases; unmatched junction bases: 10. The germline V gene has CDR1 PRHDT and CDR2 FYEKMQ (reference sequence). The CDR3 consists of 16 residues. The CDR3 spells CASSSLAGGPVDEQYF. The CDR3, as DNA: TGTGCCAGCAGCTCCTTAGCGGGGGGGCCAGTCGACGAGCAGTACTTC.

The chain couples TRBV7-8 to TRBJ1-2, with D maybe TRBD1 (6 bases). V lost 4 bases and J lost 5, with 11 bases in between. The CDR3 totals 13 residues. Germline assignment: CDR1 SGHVS and CDR2 FQNEAQ. The CDR3 here is CASSSGQLYGYTF. Written as DNA, the CDR3 is TGTGCCAGCAGCTCAGGACAGCTATATGGCTACACCTTC.

This chain links TRBV21-1 with TRBJ2-5; no check of the table's D call, TRBD2, against the DNA was made. TRBV21-1 is a pseudogene segment. The CDR3 is 17 residues long. CDR3 protein: CASSVKAGLADQETQYF. In nucleotides, the CDR3 is TGTGCCAGCAGCGTTAAAGCGGGACTAGCGGATCAAGAGACCCAGTACTTC.

This sequence joins TRBV5-1 and TRBJ2-7; maybe TRBD1 (5 bases). V lost 1 base, J lost 1 base, and 9 bases lay in between. This CDR3 has 14 residues. Per germline, CDR1 SGHRS and CDR2 YFSETQ. The CDR3, as DNA: TGCGCCAGCAGCTTGCAGGGTTTGTCCTACGAGCAGTACTTC. Protein product: CASSLQGLSYEQYF.

This clone was observed a single time. The V and J genes are TRBV30 and TRBJ2-7, with 11 bases lining up with TRBD1. CDR3 length: 14 amino acids. Germline V CDR1 and CDR2: GTSNPN, SVGIG (reference sequence). The V gene end was trimmed by 0 bases and the J gene end by 5 bases; junction bases not matched to a gene: 3. For the CDR3, the DNA is TGTGCCTGGAGTGTACAGGGACAGGGGGACGAGCAGTACTTC. Protein: CAWSVQGQGDEQYF.

This chain links TRBV5-4 with TRBJ1-6; 8 positions match TRBD1. In germline, CDR1 is SGHNT, CDR2 YYREEE (reference sequence). V was clipped by 3 bases and J by 8 bases; unmatched bases: 7. CDR3 size: 15 residues. This CDR3 reads CASSSIQGVDSPLHF. The CDR3 coding sequence is TGTGCCAGCAGCTCAATACAGGGGGTGGATTCACCCCTCCACTTT.

This chain joins TRBV28 and TRBJ2-5, with no clear D. CDR3 size: 14 residues. V lost 3 bases, J lost 5 bases, and 13 bases lay in between. Germline CDR1 and CDR2: MDHEN and SYDVKM. This chain's CDR3 is CASSFGRLSETQYF. In nucleotides, the CDR3 is TGTGCCAGCAGTTTCGGCAGGTTAAGTGAGACCCAGTACTTC.

The chain combines TRBV15 with TRBJ2-7; 7 nucleotides match TRBD1. Germline loops: CDR1 LNHNV, CDR2 YYDKDF (reference sequence). V was pared by 4 bases and J by 3 bases, with 9 bases of the junction left unmatched. This CDR3 region has 15 residues. The CDR3 sequence: CATSKGTDNFYEQYF. The CDR3 coding sequence is TGTGCCACCAGCAAGGGGACAGACAACTTCTACGAGCAGTACTTC.

V is TRBV9 and J is TRBJ1-6, with D hard to call. Germline V gene data show CDR1 as SGDLS and CDR2 as YYNGEE. There are 16 residues in the CDR3. The ends were cut back, 5 bases at V and 0 bases at J, with 12 bases in the middle. CDR3 bases: TGTGCCAGCAGTGCTTTAGGGAGCTCCTATAATTCACCCCTCCACTTT. Translation: CASSALGSSYNSPLHF.

The CDR3 DNA follows: TGTGCCAGCAGCATGCAGCAGGACCACGGGGACATTGTGGGGACTAGCGCCGGAGATACGCAGTATTTT. It is translated as CASSMQQDHGDIVGTSAGDTQYF. The rearrangement joins TRBV21-1 to TRBJ2-3; TRBD2 reflects the table's D call only, with no check against the DNA. TRBV21-1 is an annotated pseudogene. CDR3 length equals 23 residues.

This clone is a singleton in its sample. CDR3 protein: CASSFPGGYGYTF. The CDR3 DNA sequence: TGTGCCAGCAGTTTTCCTGGAGGGTATGGCTACACCTTC. The V and J genes are TRBV12-3 or TRBV12-4 and TRBJ1-2; D gene uncertain. The V end was cut by 3 bases, the J end by 5 bases, with 10 bases between. The CDR3 covers 13 residues.

The chain couples TRBV5-3 to TRBJ1-3; D possibly corresponds to TRBD1 (5 bases). TRBV5-3 is reported as an ORF; its role is uncertain. The CDR3 length is 18 residues. V gave up 7 bases and J gave up 0 bases, with 23 bases separating them. CDR3 sequence reads: CARFVLTARRSSGNTIYF. The CDR3 nucleotides are TGTGCCAGATTCGTGTTGACAGCTCGGAGAAGCTCTGGAAACACCATATATTTT.

The CDR3 protein is CASSLGPREYTEAFF. CDR3 coding DNA: TGTGCCAGCAGCTTGGGGCCCCGGGAGTACACTGAAGCTTTCTTT. The chain uses TRBV5-5 and TRBJ1-1; D gene uncertain. The CDR3 is 15 amino acids. Germline V gene lookup returns CDR1 SGHKS and CDR2 YYEKEE (reference sequence). V dropped 0 bases and J dropped 3 bases, with 12 bases sitting between them.

The chain combines TRBV6-5 with TRBJ2-7, with 9 bases that match TRBD1. The CDR3 contains 15 residues. Germline trimming cut 6 bases from V and 4 bases from J; bases unmatched to any gene: 10. CDR1 is MNHEY, CDR2 SVGAGI, per germline. CDR3 in DNA: TGTGCCAGCAGGGGGTTTACAGGGGGCGCGTACGAGCAGTACTTC. This gives the protein CASRGFTGGAYEQYF.

This chain uses TRBV29-1 with TRBJ2-5; D is possibly TRBD1 (5 bases). V lost 5 bases and J 5 bases, leaving 12 bases between the germline ends. The V gene's germline CDR1 is SQVTM and CDR2 ANQGSEA. The CDR3 length is 12 residues. The CDR3 here is CSVRGLGETQYF. CDR3 sequence (DNA): TGCAGCGTTAGGGGCCTCGGGGAGACCCAGTACTTC.

The V call is TRBV4-2, the J call TRBJ2-1, with D maybe TRBD2 (6 bases). Trimming took off 4 bases at V and 10 bases at J, with 26 bases between the two ends. Germline CDR1 and CDR2: LGHNA and YNFKEQ. The CDR3 extends over 17 amino acids. As DNA, the CDR3 is TGTGCCAGCAGCCCGCTCCCCTATAAGACTAGGGCTGTCGAGCAGTTCTTC. Its protein product is CASSPLPYKTRAVEQFF.

V gene TRBV7-9 combines with J gene TRBJ1-4; D is unresolved. Looked up from germline, CDR1 is SEHNR and CDR2 is FQNEAQ (reference sequence). V was pared by 5 bases and J by 11 bases, with 15 bases between. This CDR3 spans 13 amino acids. This CDR3 reads CASSRPGVGKLFF. Written as DNA, the CDR3 is TGTGCCAGCAGCCGCCCCGGGGTGGGGAAACTGTTTTTT.

In this sample, this clone turned up a few times. This CDR3 is also generated by other DNA sequences in the sample. The chain combines TRBV4-1 with TRBJ1-4, with 9 bases aligning to TRBD1. V was clipped by 1 base and J by 4 bases; unmatched bases: 1. CDR3 length equals 15 residues. Germline V gene lookup returns CDR1 MGHRA and CDR2 YSYEKL. The CDR3 DNA follows: TGCGCCAGCAGCCAAGGGGACAGGGATAATGAAAAACTGTTTTTT. This encodes CASSQGDRDNEKLFF.

The chain combines TRBV21-1 with TRBJ2-7; whether TRBD1, the table's D call, matches the DNA was not checked. TRBV21-1 has pseudogene status. The CDR3 length is 15 residues. The CDR3 DNA follows: TGTGCCAGCAGCAAACTGGGCCGTCGCTGGTACGAGCAGTACTTC. Amino acids: CASSKLGRRWYEQYF.

The chain combines TRBV4-1 with TRBJ2-5; D is unclear. The CDR3 is 13 residues long. Germline lookup yields CDR1 MGHRA and CDR2 YSYEKL. V lost 1 base and J 2 bases, leaving 5 bases between the germline ends. The CDR3 nucleotides are TGCGCCAGCAGCCAAGTAGTGCAAGAGACCCAGTACTTC. Its translation: CASSQVVQETQYF.

Only a few counts were recorded for this clone. The rearrangement links TRBV12-3 or TRBV12-4 to TRBJ1-4; D not resolved. V was clipped by 3 bases and J by 5 bases, with 7 bases between them. The CDR3 has 13 amino acids. This chain's CDR3 is CASSLAKNEKLFF. CDR3 coding DNA: TGTGCCAGCAGTTTGGCAAAAAATGAAAAACTGTTTTTT.

The chain recombines TRBV28 with TRBJ2-1; 7 bases align to TRBD1. The V gene end was trimmed by 10 bases and the J gene end by 5 bases; junction bases not matched to a gene: 35. Germline CDR1 and CDR2: MDHEN and SYDVKM. This CDR3 has 22 residues. CDR3 DNA: TGTGCCATCCAACTAACCCCAATTCTCACCCTGGGTTCAGGGGGTGAAGACAATGAGCAGTTCTTC. Protein product: CAIQLTPILTLGSGGEDNEQFF.

The chain couples TRBV19 to TRBJ2-5; 7 nucleotides align to TRBD2. Trimming cost V 2 bases and J 3 bases; bases outside gene matches: 12. The CDR3 extends over 17 amino acids. CDR1 LNHDA and CDR2 SQIVND come from the germline V gene (reference sequence). In DNA, the CDR3 is TGTGCCAGTAGTATAACGTTGGGGGACTACGCCAAAGAGACCCAGTACTTC. Translating gives CASSITLGDYAKETQYF.

The genes are TRBV9 and TRBJ2-5; perhaps TRBD2 as D (5 bases). The length of the CDR3 is 16 residues. Trimming removed 0 bases from V and 2 bases from J, with 14 bases in between. Germline assignment: CDR1 SGDLS and CDR2 YYNGEE. CDR3 sequence reads: CASSVGAGALQETQYF. The CDR3 nucleotides are TGTGCCAGCAGCGTAGGTGCGGGCGCCCTTCAAGAGACCCAGTACTTC.

A word on this clone: Other DNA sequences from this sample encode an identical CDR3 as well. The CDR3 bases are TGTGCCAGCAGGACAGGGTCCTACGAGCAGTACTTC. This codes for CASRTGSYEQYF. The V call is TRBV12-3 or TRBV12-4, the J call TRBJ2-7, with TRBD1 matching 7 bases. This CDR3 has 12 amino acids. The trim removed 6 bases at V and 1 base at J, leaving 0 bases unmatched.

CDR3 sequence: CASRHDKANTGELFF. CDR3 nucleotides: TGTGCCAGCAGACACGACAAGGCGAACACCGGGGAGCTGTTTTTT. The chain combines TRBV28 with TRBJ2-2, with unresolved D. The CDR3 covers 15 residues. Germline V gene lookup returns CDR1 MDHEN and CDR2 SYDVKM. Trimming cost V 6 bases and J 0 bases, with 11 bases left between them.

This clone was seen a single time. The chain recombines TRBV10-3 with TRBJ2-3; 8 bases fit TRBD2. The CDR3 is made up of 15 amino acids. The germline V gene encodes CDR1 ENHRY and CDR2 SYGVKD. Trimming took 9 bases from V and 0 from J; bases not matched to a gene: 8. The chain's CDR3 is CAIRPGLESTDTQYF. CDR3 coding DNA: TGTGCCATAAGGCCGGGACTAGAGAGCACAGATACGCAGTATTTT.

The gene calls are TRBV11-3 and TRBJ2-2, with a tentative D call TRBD2 (8 bases). V lost 4 bases and J lost 5, with 17 bases in between. The CDR3 length is 16 residues. Germline V lookup: CDR1 SGHNT, CDR2 YENEEA. The CDR3 nucleotides read TGTGCCAGCAGCTCCCGACAGGGACTAGGTACCGGGGAGCTGTTTTTT. It translates to CASSSRQGLGTGELFF.